This T cell receptor beta chain was recorded in a study of shared clonotypes between healthy human individuals. Study-wide background: The donors, two women and three men, were aged 18 to 49.

The repertoire was sequenced with immunoSEQ multiplex PCR; TCRdb's copy has only in-frame clones and lacks some. In the table there are fewer than 600,000 clones, 70% to 80% of which are singletons. CDR3 length: 11 amino acids. The germline V gene encodes CDR1 DFQATT and CDR2 SNEGSKA (reference sequence). Sequenced sample: PBMCs. The rearrangement joins TRBV20-1 to TRBJ2-5; D may be TRBD2 (6 bases). The assigned J gene may be wrong: the sequence end matches TRBJ2-7 better. This TCR was recovered from a woman in her 40s in good health. Some clones in this sample may be carry-over from other donors' samples. The CDR3 sequence: CSAADYYEQYF. CDR3 nucleotides: TGCAGTGCTGCGGACTACTACGAGCAGTACTTC.